This T cell receptor (beta chain) was documented in a study of molecular identifiers for immune sequencing clone quantification. Study-wide points: It was shown that clones above 20 RNA copies held over 99% of effector molecules, but under 1% in naive cells. Among around 1 million naive cells, as was reported, spiked Jurkat TCR RNA from one cell was detectable.

Methods described previously, with TCR primers listed, were used for bulk TCR libraries. TCRdb fed the PCR reads into MiXCR, producing one record per CDR3 protein. This table holds some 66,000 distinct CDR3 sequences, approximately 18% found once. A few counts support this clonotype. Its antigen remains unknown. The V and J ends lost 7 bases and 5 bases, in that order; junction bases with no gene match: 3. This CDR3 is 13 amino acids long. Germline CDR1 reads SNHLY; CDR2 reads FYNNEI. This TCR was sampled from a human donor in good health. Some libraries in this study had Jurkat cell RNA spiked in. The chain links TRBV2 to TRBJ2-7; 12 bases map to TRBD1. The sample taken for sequencing was naive CD8+ T cells from blood, with Jurkat cell RNA spiked in. Stated subset: FACS-sorted CD8+CD4-CCR7+CD45RA+ naive T cells. Here the CDR3 DNA reads TGTGCCAGCAAGGGACAGGGGGCCGACGAGCAGTACTTC. It translates to CASKGQGADEQYF.